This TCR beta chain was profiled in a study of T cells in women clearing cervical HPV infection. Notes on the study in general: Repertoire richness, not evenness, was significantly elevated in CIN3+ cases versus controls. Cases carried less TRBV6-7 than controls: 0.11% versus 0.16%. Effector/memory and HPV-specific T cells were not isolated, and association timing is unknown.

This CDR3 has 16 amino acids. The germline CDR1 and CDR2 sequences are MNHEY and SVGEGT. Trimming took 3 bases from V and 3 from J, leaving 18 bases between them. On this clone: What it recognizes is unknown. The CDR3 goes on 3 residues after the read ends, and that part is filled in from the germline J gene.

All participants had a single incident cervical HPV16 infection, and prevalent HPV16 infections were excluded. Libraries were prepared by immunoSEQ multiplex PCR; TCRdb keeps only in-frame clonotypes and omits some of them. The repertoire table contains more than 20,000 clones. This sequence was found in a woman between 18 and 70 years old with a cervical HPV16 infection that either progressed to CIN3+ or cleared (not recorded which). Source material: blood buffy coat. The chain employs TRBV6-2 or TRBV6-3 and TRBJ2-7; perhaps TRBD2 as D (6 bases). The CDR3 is CASSYWAGIFRYEQYF. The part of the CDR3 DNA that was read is TGTGCCAGCAGTTATTGGGCGGGAATTTTTCGCTACGAG.